A single sample is the source of the 7 T cell receptor beta chains below, sequenced in a study of T-cell reconstitution after alpha-beta-depleted transplantation in children. This sample's TCRbeta library carried unique molecular identifier barcodes. TCRdb re-derived calls from the PCR reads in MiXCR, one entry per CDR3 protein. The table includes 450,000 to 600,000 distinct CDR3 sequences, about 10% detected once. The sequencing used PBMCs, collected before TCRalphabeta/CD19-depleted stem cell transplant. The source is a child younger than 10 with inherited bone marrow failure, due to receive a stem cell transplant.

V and J are TRBV18 and TRBJ2-1; TRBD2 agrees at 12 bases. After removal of 6 bases from V and 10 bases from J, the junction contained 10 bases not matched to a gene. The germline V gene encodes CDR1 KGHSH and CDR2 LQKENI. The length of the CDR3 is 15 residues. CDR3: CASSPTLAGGNEQFF. The CDR3 DNA follows: TGTGCCAGCTCCCCCACACTAGCGGGAGGCAACGAGCAGTTCTTC.

This clonotype has at least ten counts. The rearrangement uses TRBV7-9 and TRBJ2-7, with TRBD2 matching 7 bases. The germline gives CDR1 SEHNR, CDR2 FQNEAQ (reference sequence). The ends lost 4 bases at V and 3 bases at J; junction bases unmatched: 6. CDR3 length: 14 amino acids. CDR3 in amino acids: CASSSTGGVYEQYF. DNA of the CDR3: TGTGCCAGCAGCTCGACGGGAGGTGTCTACGAGCAGTACTTC.

This clonotype was seen at least ten times. The chain joins TRBV19 to TRBJ2-4; 9 bases fit TRBD2. The CDR3 runs to 13 residues. Unmatched junction bases numbered 5, after V lost 4 bases and J lost 10 bases. Germline V gene data show CDR1 as LNHDA and CDR2 as SQIVND (reference sequence). In DNA form, the CDR3 reads TGTGCCAGTAGTAGCGGGAGGGCCCGAATTCAGTACTTC. It is translated as CASSSGRARIQYF.

The chain links TRBV7-2 to TRBJ2-1; a weak D match, TRBD2 (6 bases). Germline V gives CDR1 SGHTA, CDR2 FQGNSA. Trimming took off 6 bases at V and 2 bases at J, with 14 bases between the two ends. The CDR3 is made up of 15 amino acids. DNA for the CDR3: TGTGCCAGCAGTTACCTTAGCGGAACCTACAATGAGCAGTTCTTC. This sequence encodes CASSYLSGTYNEQFF.

This clonotype has ten or more counts. J is TRBJ2-1 and V is TRBV9; 8 positions agree with TRBD2. Unmatched junction bases numbered 3, after V lost 1 base and J lost 0 bases. The germline V gene encodes CDR1 SGDLS and CDR2 YYNGEE. The CDR3 contains 16 residues. The CDR3 region has the DNA TGTGCCAGCAGCGTAAGCGGGAGCGTCTCCTACAATGAGCAGTTCTTC. Amino acids: CASSVSGSVSYNEQFF.

This clonotype has a count of ten or more. The chain employs TRBV7-2 and TRBJ2-1, with 9 bases aligning to TRBD2. J was trimmed by 4 bases and V by 2 bases; bases with no gene match: 3. From germline, CDR1 is SGHTA and CDR2 FQGNSA. This CDR3 has 15 amino acids. This chain's CDR3 is CASSLIAGVYNEQFF. The CDR3 DNA is TGTGCCAGCAGCTTAATAGCGGGGGTTTACAATGAGCAGTTCTTC.

This chain connects TRBV7-9 to TRBJ1-2, with 12 bases fitting TRBD1. Per the germline V gene, CDR1 is SEHNR and CDR2 is FQNEAQ (reference sequence). V lost 4 bases, J lost 6 bases, and 6 bases stayed unmatched. The CDR3 length is 15 residues. The CDR3 DNA follows: TGTGCCAGCAGCTCCGGGACAGGGGGCGCCGATGGCTACACCTTC. This sequence encodes CASSSGTGGADGYTF.